The 27 T cell receptor beta chains presented below share a single source sample, sequenced in a study of CD8 T cells in ankylosing spondylitis. Study-level points and caveats: Within ankylosing spondylitis blood, a TCR beta motif made up of eight or nine highly homologous variants appeared to be characteristic.

Each CDR3 protein is one row after TCRdb ran MiXCR on the 5' RACE reads. This table holds about 840,000 distinct CDR3 sequences, approximately 12% found once. Their cognate antigens are unknown. Sequenced input: blood, either unsorted or a sorted T cell fraction (not recorded which). The receptors were gathered from a male donor with ankylosing spondylitis.

This sequence joins TRBV4-1 and TRBJ2-7; 9 bases agree with TRBD2. Germline V CDR1 and CDR2: MGHRA, YSYEKL. V lost 4 bases, J lost 3 bases, and 7 bases stayed unmatched. The length of the CDR3 is 15 residues. In nucleotides, the CDR3 is TGCGCCAGCAGCCGCATAGCGGGAGCGGGCTACGAGCAGTACTTC. It encodes CASSRIAGAGYEQYF.

This clonotype was detected a few times. The CDR3 DNA reads as TGTGCCAGCAGTGTACTTTGGGGGACAGGGCACACCGGGGAGCTGTTTTTT. Translating gives CASSVLWGTGHTGELFF. The chain recombines TRBV12-3 or TRBV12-4 with TRBJ2-2; TRBD1 agrees at 9 bases. CDR3 length: 17 residues. Unmatched junction bases numbered 10, after V lost 5 bases and J lost 3 bases.

This sequence joins TRBV18 and TRBJ2-5, with D possibly TRBD1 on 6 matching bases. The CDR3 covers 14 residues. The V gene lost 5 bases and the J gene lost 5 bases, with 15 bases spanning the gap. The germline gives CDR1 KGHSH, CDR2 LQKENI. The CDR3 nucleotides read TGTGCCAGCTCAGGGGGCGTCGTCGGGGAGACCCAGTACTTC. Protein product: CASSGGVVGETQYF.

This chain links TRBV20-1 with TRBJ2-7; a weak D match, TRBD2 (5 bases). The germline CDR1 and CDR2 sequences are DFQATT and SNEGSKA (reference sequence). V was shortened by 6 bases and J by 2 bases, with 14 bases between the two germline ends. CDR3 length: 13 residues. The CDR3 DNA is TGCAGTGCGGTCCGAGGGATCACCTACGAGCAGTACTTC. It translates to CSAVRGITYEQYF.

This clonotype appeared a few times. The genes are TRBV6-1 and TRBJ2-1; D not certain. The CDR3 has 14 residues. Trimming removed 6 bases from V and 10 bases from J, with 19 bases in between. Germline CDR1 MNHNS, CDR2 SASEGT. Written as DNA, the CDR3 is TGTGCCAGCAGCTGGATACACAGCCGAAAGGAGCAGTTCTTC. The encoded protein is CASSWIHSRKEQFF.

This chain connects TRBV20-1 to TRBJ2-7; D is unresolved. V was cut by 3 bases and J by 2 bases, with 11 bases left in between. Germline V gives CDR1 DFQATT, CDR2 SNEGSKA (reference sequence). CDR3 length equals 13 residues. This CDR3 reads CSARDLGTYEQYF. The CDR3 region has the DNA TGCAGTGCTAGGGATCTAGGGACCTACGAGCAGTACTTC.

The chain employs TRBV9 and TRBJ1-5; D unclear. Germline V gives CDR1 SGDLS, CDR2 YYNGEE. The CDR3 is made up of 14 amino acids. The V end lost 0 bases, the J end lost 5 bases, and 9 bases lay between the germline ends. The CDR3 is CASSVGRGYQPQHF. CDR3 sequence (DNA): TGTGCCAGCAGCGTAGGGAGAGGGTATCAGCCCCAGCATTTT.

The chain recombines TRBV7-9 with TRBJ1-5, with D possibly being TRBD1 (5 bases). CDR3 length: 15 amino acids. Per germline, CDR1 SEHNR and CDR2 FQNEAQ (reference sequence). Trimming shortened V by 8 bases and J by 2 bases, and 16 bases separated the two germline ends. The CDR3 is CASGIGTAGNQPQHF. The CDR3 DNA sequence: TGTGCCAGCGGCATCGGGACGGCGGGCAATCAGCCCCAGCATTTT. The variable domain in full, with the rest retrieved from reference TRBV7-9 and TRBJ1-5, is DTGVSQNPRHKITKRGQNVTFRCDPISEHNRLYWYRQTLGQGPEFLTYFQNEAQLEKSRLLSDRFSAERPKGSFSTLEIQRTEQGDSAMYLCASGIGTAGNQPQHFGDGTRLSIL.

This chain links TRBV20-1 with TRBJ2-3, with 7 bases lining up with TRBD1. From germline, CDR1 is DFQATT and CDR2 SNEGSKA (reference sequence). This CDR3 is 14 amino acids long. Trimming at V came to 6 bases and at J to 3 bases, leaving 9 bases not matched to a gene. CDR3 nucleotides: TGCAGTGCCCCGGGGACAGTATCGACAGATACGCAGTATTTT. It codes for CSAPGTVSTDTQYF.

This clonotype has more than one count but fewer than ten. This sequence joins TRBV29-1 and TRBJ2-7; maybe TRBD2 (6 bases). With 4 bases removed from V and 6 bases from J, the gap between germline ends came to 22 bases. The germline V gene has CDR1 SQVTM and CDR2 ANQGSEA. The CDR3 runs 15 residues. As DNA, the CDR3 is TGCAGCGTTGGAGATTGGGGGGTTAGGGGCAGCGAGCAGTACTTC. Its protein product is CSVGDWGVRGSEQYF.

This clonotype has more than one count but fewer than ten. V gene TRBV20-1 combines with J gene TRBJ2-1; D is unclear. The CDR3 runs to 12 residues. Germline CDR1 and CDR2: DFQATT and SNEGSKA (reference sequence). V was clipped by 3 bases and J by 7 bases, with 10 bases between them. The CDR3 spells CSASSVWNEQFF. The CDR3, as DNA: TGCAGTGCTAGTTCGGTCTGGAATGAGCAGTTCTTC.

At least ten counts were recorded for this clonotype. Here the CDR3 reads CSVQTMESNQPQHF. CDR3 nucleotide sequence: TGCAGCGTCCAAACAATGGAGAGCAATCAGCCCCAGCATTTT. The genes are TRBV29-1 and TRBJ1-5; no clear D gene. The V end was cut by 6 bases, the J end by 1 base, with 13 bases between. CDR1 is SQVTM and CDR2 is ANQGSEA in the germline V gene. The CDR3 consists of 14 residues.

This clonotype showed up just a few times. The gene calls are TRBV20-1 and TRBJ1-5; TRBD1 is a possible D gene (5 bases). Germline lookup yields CDR1 DFQATT and CDR2 SNEGSKA (reference sequence). Trimming pared 6 bases from V and 5 bases from J, leaving 14 bases between. The CDR3 covers 13 residues. The CDR3 coding sequence is TGCAGTGCAAGACAGTCTGCCCATCAGCCCCAGCATTTT. Its protein product is CSARQSAHQPQHF.

Only a few counts were recorded for this clonotype. This chain joins TRBV20-1 and TRBJ2-7; TRBD2 might be the D (5 bases). V lost 3 bases and J 0 bases, leaving 6 bases between the germline ends. CDR3 length: 12 residues. Per the germline V gene, CDR1 is DFQATT and CDR2 is SNEGSKA (reference sequence). CDR3 DNA: TGCAGTGCTAGGGAGGTCTCCTACGAGCAGTACTTC. Residues: CSAREVSYEQYF.

This clonotype was found a few times. The DNA for the CDR3 is TGCGCCAGCAGCCAAGATACCGGGAGGGCTGGGGCCAACGTCCTGACTTTC. The encoded protein is CASSQDTGRAGANVLTF. This rearrangement joins TRBV4-3 to TRBJ2-6; 8 bases are shared with TRBD2. This CDR3 contains 17 residues. Germline CDR1 is LGHNA and CDR2 is YSLEER. J was trimmed by 2 bases and V by 0 bases; bases with no gene match: 3.

The chain uses TRBV20-1 and TRBJ1-5; 8 bases fit TRBD1. This CDR3 spans 13 amino acids. CDR1 and CDR2 from the germline V gene are DFQATT and SNEGSKA (reference sequence). J gave up 7 bases and V 6 bases, and 8 bases lay outside the gene matches. The CDR3 sequence: CSAFRGLGQPQHF. The CDR3 DNA sequence: TGCAGTGCGTTCAGGGGGCTGGGGCAGCCCCAGCATTTT.

V and J are TRBV4-3 and TRBJ2-3; D possibly corresponds to TRBD2 (6 bases). This CDR3 region has 13 residues. V gave up 3 bases and J gave up 3 bases, with 7 bases separating them. Germline assignment: CDR1 LGHNA and CDR2 YSLEER. CDR3 DNA: TGCGCCAGCAGCCAGCTAGCGACAGATACGCAGTATTTT. Its translation: CASSQLATDTQYF.

V and J are TRBV5-1 and TRBJ1-1, with a tentative D call TRBD1 (5 bases). This CDR3 is built from 14 residues. The germline gives CDR1 SGHRS, CDR2 YFSETQ. Trimming left V 3 bases short and J 5 bases short, with 14 bases between. The CDR3 bases are TGCGCCAGCAGCTCAAGGACAATCGGGACTGAAGCTTTCTTT. Amino acid sequence: CASSSRTIGTEAFF. The full variable domain, in which reference TRBV5-1 and TRBJ1-1 provide the parts outside the CDR3, is KAGVTQTPRYLIKTRGQQVTLSCSPISGHRSVSWYQQTPGQGLQFLFEYFSETQRNKGNFPGRFSGRQFSNSRSEMNVSTLELGDSALYLCASSSRTIGTEAFFGQGTRLTVV.

This clonotype was counted at least ten times. The V and J genes are TRBV20-1 and TRBJ2-5, with 7 bases lining up with TRBD1. The J segment lost 3 bases and the V segment lost 0 bases, leaving 7 bases of the junction unmatched. CDR1 is DFQATT and CDR2 is SNEGSKA in the germline V gene (reference sequence). This CDR3 is built from 15 residues. The CDR3 DNA sequence: TGCAGTGCTAGAGATTCGATCACAGGGGAAGAGACCCAGTACTTC. Translation gives CSARDSITGEETQYF.

This clonotype was counted a few times. The chain has TRBV5-1 and TRBJ1-5, with D perhaps TRBD1 (5 bases). Germline V CDR1 and CDR2: SGHRS, YFSETQ. The CDR3 sequence is 15 residues long. V lost 2 bases and J lost 10, with 19 bases in between. CDR3 sequence: CASSFNQPGEGPQHF. CDR3 coding DNA: TGCGCCAGCAGCTTTAATCAGCCGGGGGAAGGACCCCAGCATTTT.

This clonotype was observed a handful of times. V and J are TRBV5-1 and TRBJ2-7; D uncertain. The CDR3 covers 15 residues. The germline V gene encodes CDR1 SGHRS and CDR2 YFSETQ. The V end lost 2 bases, the J end lost 0 bases, and 12 bases lay between the germline ends. The CDR3 sequence is CASSFAAESSYEQYF. The CDR3 nucleotides are TGCGCCAGCAGCTTCGCGGCAGAGAGCTCCTACGAGCAGTACTTC.

The rearrangement links TRBV20-1 to TRBJ2-3; 10 nucleotides match TRBD2. CDR3 length: 14 residues. V trimming: 6 bases; J trimming: 0 bases; junction bases outside the gene matches: 3. Germline values: CDR1 DFQATT, CDR2 SNEGSKA (reference sequence). The CDR3 protein is CSAQLAGSTDTQYF. The CDR3 bases are TGCAGTGCACAACTAGCGGGGAGCACAGATACGCAGTATTTT.

The CDR3: CAIARGEETQYF. The CDR3 DNA sequence: TGTGCCATCGCTAGGGGGGAAGAGACCCAGTACTTC. The J gene is TRBJ2-5, the V gene TRBV10-3, with D tentatively TRBD1 or TRBD2 (6 bases each). CDR1 is ENHRY, CDR2 SYGVKD, per germline. Deletions cut 8 bases from V and 3 bases from J, with 10 bases between. This CDR3 comprises 12 residues.

There are a few counts of this clonotype. The chain couples TRBV18 to TRBJ2-7, with D maybe TRBD2 (7 bases). Between the trimmed V and J ends, which lost 3 bases and 6 bases, there was a span of 15 bases. In germline, CDR1 is KGHSH, CDR2 LQKENI. This CDR3 has 14 amino acids. The CDR3 is CASSPSRGASEQYF. The CDR3 bases are TGTGCCAGCTCACCCAGCCGGGGGGCCTCCGAGCAGTACTTC. Filled out from reference TRBV18 and TRBJ2-7, the complete variable domain reads NAGVMQNPRHLVRRRGQEARLRCSPMKGHSHVYWYRQLPEEGLKFMVYLQKENIIDESGMPKERFSAEFPKEGPSILRIQQVVRGDSAAYFCASSPSRGASEQYFGPGTRLTVT.

This clonotype was detected many times. The gene calls are TRBV20-1 and TRBJ1-5, with a possible D match to TRBD1 (5 bases). V was shortened by 5 bases and J by 4 bases, with 15 bases between the two germline ends. Per germline, CDR1 DFQATT and CDR2 SNEGSKA (reference sequence). This CDR3 has 14 residues. The CDR3 DNA follows: TGCAGTGCTCGCCACGGGGCAGCTAATCAGCCCCAGCATTTT. Translation gives CSARHGAANQPQHF.

This chain joins TRBV2 and TRBJ2-3; D is possibly TRBD1 or TRBD2 (5 bases each). The CDR3 sequence is 11 residues long. Germline CDR1 is SNHLY and CDR2 is FYNNEI. The V end was cut by 8 bases, the J end by 6 bases, with 9 bases between. CDR3 in amino acids: CASGWGDTQYF. Written as DNA, the CDR3 is TGTGCCAGCGGGTGGGGGGATACGCAGTATTTT.

The sample holds a few counts of this clonotype. The J gene is TRBJ1-6, the V gene TRBV20-1; possible D gene TRBD1, 5 bases. V was shortened by 2 bases and J by 11 bases, with 10 bases between the two germline ends. Germline CDR1 DFQATT, CDR2 SNEGSKA (reference sequence). This CDR3 is 12 amino acids long. CDR3 protein: CSARKTVPPLHF. The DNA for the CDR3 is TGCAGTGCTAGAAAGACAGTTCCACCCCTCCACTTT.